What follows are 5 T cell receptor beta chains derived from one specimen sequenced in a study of blood T cell repertoires in COVID-19 (TCRdb year 2020). The method behind the library was the immunoSEQ multiplex PCR assay. TCRdb retrieved this table from immuneACCESS and kept in-frame rearrangements only. Not all clones are present; in checked studies, unresolved V genes account for under half, and no reason is known for the remainder. Within this sample are more than 300,000 clones, with over 75% of them counted one time only. The ten most abundant clones make up about 10% of the sample. Sample: peripheral blood. These TCRs come from a woman aged 25-40 years with COVID-19, enrolled during active disease.

V and J are TRBV24-1 and TRBJ2-5, with 9 bases identical to TRBD1. Germline V gives CDR1 KGHDR, CDR2 SFDVKD. This CDR3 has 15 residues. V shed 4 bases and J 5 bases; nucleotides not matched to a gene: 7. In DNA, the CDR3 is TGTGCCACCAGTGACCGGGACAGGGAGGTTGAGACCCAGTACTTC. It is translated as CATSDRDREVETQYF.

The chain couples TRBV7-8 to TRBJ1-2; no reliable D call. The CDR3 is made up of 17 amino acids. Germline values: CDR1 SGHVS, CDR2 FQNEAQ. The V gene lost 1 base and the J gene lost 0 bases, with 15 bases spanning the gap. CDR3 region: CASSLDVPPNSNYGYTF. The CDR3 DNA follows: TGTGCCAGCAGCTTAGATGTCCCCCCTAACTCTAACTATGGCTACACCTTC. Full variable domain (rest looked up from reference TRBV7-8 and TRBJ1-2): GAGVSQSPRYKVAKRGQDVALRCDPISGHVSLFWYQQALGQGPEFLTYFQNEAQLDKSGLPSDRFFAERPEGSVSTLKIQRTQQEDSAVYLCASSLDVPPNSNYGYTFGSGTRLTVV.

The chain employs TRBV10-3 and TRBJ1-2, with TRBD1 identical over 8 bases. The trim removed 5 bases at V and 6 bases at J, leaving 5 bases unmatched. CDR3 length equals 13 residues. Germline V lookup: CDR1 ENHRY, CDR2 SYGVKD. This CDR3 reads CAISYSGGDGYTF. CDR3 DNA: TGTGCCATCAGTTATTCAGGGGGCGATGGCTACACCTTC.

The chain recombines TRBV6-5 with TRBJ2-7, with D perhaps TRBD1 (5 bases). Trimming cost V 4 bases and J 2 bases, with 18 bases left between them. CDR3 length: 16 amino acids. CDR1 and CDR2 (germline): MNHEY, SVGAGI. The CDR3 loop reads CASSWGLTTPTYEQYF. The CDR3 nucleotides read TGTGCCAGCAGTTGGGGCCTTACCACTCCAACCTACGAGCAGTACTTC.

With regard to this clone: Other DNA sequences from this sample encode an identical CDR3 as well. The V and J genes are TRBV5-1 and TRBJ2-6; D ambiguous. Germline values: CDR1 SGHRS, CDR2 YFSETQ. This CDR3 is built from 16 residues. The germline V and J ends were trimmed by 0 bases and 0 bases, with 7 bases remaining between them. CDR3 sequence (DNA): TGCGCCAGCAGCTTGGCCGTCAGCTCTGGGGCCAACGTCCTGACTTTC. Its translation is CASSLAVSSGANVLTF.